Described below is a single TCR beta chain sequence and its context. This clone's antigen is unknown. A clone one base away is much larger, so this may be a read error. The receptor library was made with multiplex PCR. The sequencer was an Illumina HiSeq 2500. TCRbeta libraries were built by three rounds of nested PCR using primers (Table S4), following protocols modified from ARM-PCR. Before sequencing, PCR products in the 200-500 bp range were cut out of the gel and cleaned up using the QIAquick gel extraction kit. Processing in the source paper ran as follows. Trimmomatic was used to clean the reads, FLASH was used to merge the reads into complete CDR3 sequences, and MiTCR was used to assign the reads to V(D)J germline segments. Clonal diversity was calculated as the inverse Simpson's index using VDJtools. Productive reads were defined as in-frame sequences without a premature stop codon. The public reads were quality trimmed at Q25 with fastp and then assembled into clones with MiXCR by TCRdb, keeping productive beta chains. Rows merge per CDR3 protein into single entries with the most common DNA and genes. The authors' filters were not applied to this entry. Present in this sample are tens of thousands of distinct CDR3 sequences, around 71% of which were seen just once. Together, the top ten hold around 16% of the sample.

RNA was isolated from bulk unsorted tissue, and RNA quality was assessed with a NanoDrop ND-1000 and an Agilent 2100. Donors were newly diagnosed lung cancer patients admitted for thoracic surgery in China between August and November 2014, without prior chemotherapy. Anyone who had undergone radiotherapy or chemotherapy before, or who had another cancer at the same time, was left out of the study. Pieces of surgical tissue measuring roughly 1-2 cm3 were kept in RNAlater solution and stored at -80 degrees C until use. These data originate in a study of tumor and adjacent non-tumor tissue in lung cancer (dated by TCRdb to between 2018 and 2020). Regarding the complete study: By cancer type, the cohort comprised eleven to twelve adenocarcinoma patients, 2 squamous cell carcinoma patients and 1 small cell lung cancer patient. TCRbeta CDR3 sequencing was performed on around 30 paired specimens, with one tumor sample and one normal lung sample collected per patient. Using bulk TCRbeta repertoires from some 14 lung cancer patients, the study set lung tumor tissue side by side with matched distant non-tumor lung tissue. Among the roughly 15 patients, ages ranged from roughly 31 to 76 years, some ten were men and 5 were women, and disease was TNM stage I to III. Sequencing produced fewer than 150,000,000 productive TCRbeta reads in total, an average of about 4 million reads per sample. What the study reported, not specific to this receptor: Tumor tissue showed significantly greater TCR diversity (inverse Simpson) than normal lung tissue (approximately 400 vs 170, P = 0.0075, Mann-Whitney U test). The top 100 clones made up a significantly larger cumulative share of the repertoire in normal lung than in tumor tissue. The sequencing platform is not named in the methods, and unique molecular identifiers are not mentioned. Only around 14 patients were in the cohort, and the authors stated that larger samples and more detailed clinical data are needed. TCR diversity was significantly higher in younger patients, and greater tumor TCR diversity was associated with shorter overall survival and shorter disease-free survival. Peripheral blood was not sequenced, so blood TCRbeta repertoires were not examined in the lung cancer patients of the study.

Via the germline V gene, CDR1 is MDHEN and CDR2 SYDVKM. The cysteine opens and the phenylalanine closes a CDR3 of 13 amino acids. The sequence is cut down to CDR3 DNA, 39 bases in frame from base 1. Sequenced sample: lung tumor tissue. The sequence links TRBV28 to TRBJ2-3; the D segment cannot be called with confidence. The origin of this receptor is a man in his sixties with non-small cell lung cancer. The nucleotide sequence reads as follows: TGTGCCAGCACCCCCGCCGGGTCGGATACGAAGTATTTT. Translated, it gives CASTPAGSDTKYF.